Listed below are T cell receptor beta chains from one sample, sequenced in a study of T cell responses to AZD1222 COVID-19 vaccine. Assay: immunoSEQ multiplex PCR; the TCRdb copy retains only in-frame clones and omits some. The repertoire consists of roughly 180,000 clones, with roughly 92% occurring once and the leading ten covering 1.7%. Sequenced here: peripheral blood, sampled 28 days after the second AZD1222 dose. The source is an adult who received the AZD1222 COVID-19 vaccine. Each CDR3 is given with its conserved first and last residue. A D gene is named only where the DNA matches it firmly. For some rows the clone size is stated as once, few or many, or as a class when expanded; others skip it.

V gene,D gene,J gene,clone size,CDR3 protein,CDR3 DNA
TRBV4-1,-,TRBJ2-7,-,CASSQDAGRLYEQYF,TGCGCCAGCAGCCAAGATGCAGGGCGTCTCTACGAGCAGTACTTC
TRBV5-5,TRBD1,TRBJ1-2,-,CASSGTGASYGYTF,TGTGCCAGCAGCGGGACAGGGGCGTCATATGGCTACACCTTC
TRBV20-1,TRBD1,TRBJ1-6,-,CSASTKGQGASSPLHF,TGCAGTGCTAGTACGAAGGGACAGGGGGCGAGTTCACCCCTCCACTTT
TRBV19,TRBD1,TRBJ1-2,-,CASSKPTPGQANYGYTF,TGTGCCAGTTCCAAACCTACACCTGGACAGGCTAACTATGGCTACACCTTC
TRBV19,TRBD1,TRBJ1-4,-,CASNRQGSNEKLFF,TGTGCCAGTAATAGACAGGGGTCTAATGAAAAACTGTTTTTT
TRBV27,TRBD1,TRBJ1-2,-,CASSLLGQGKKDYGYTF,TGTGCCAGCAGTTTACTGGGACAGGGTAAGAAGGACTATGGCTACACCTTC
TRBV9,TRBD2,TRBJ2-7,-,CASSLRGDGPYEQYF,TGTGCCAGCAGCCTCCGGGGGGATGGGCCCTACGAGCAGTACTTC
TRBV12-3/TRBV12-4,-,TRBJ1-6,-,CASSLGVGPLHF,TGTGCCAGCAGTTTAGGGGTCGGGCCCCTCCACTTT
TRBV7-9,-,TRBJ1-6,-,CASSFISQGPGNSPLHF,TGTGCCAGCAGTTTTATATCTCAGGGACCCGGGAATTCACCCCTCCACTTT
TRBV11-2,-,TRBJ2-5,-,CASRELGQETQYF,TGTGCCAGCAGAGAATTGGGCCAAGAGACCCAGTACTTC
TRBV3-1/TRBV3-2,-,TRBJ1-5,-,CASSRTANQPQHF,TGTGCCAGCAGCCGTACGGCCAATCAGCCCCAGCATTTT
TRBV5-1,-,TRBJ2-3,-,CASSFLGAGTDTQYF,TGCGCCAGCAGCTTCTTGGGGGCTGGGACAGATACGCAGTATTTT
TRBV15,-,TRBJ1-5,-,CATSSPGNQPQHF,TGTGCCACCAGCTCCCCCGGCAATCAGCCCCAGCATTTT
TRBV2,-,TRBJ2-2,-,CASRTFRTGELFF,TGTGCCAGCCGGACTTTCCGAACCGGGGAGCTGTTTTTT
TRBV7-2,TRBD1,TRBJ1-3,-,CASRLRGLGNTIYF,TGTGCCAGCAGACTCAGGGGGCTCGGAAACACCATATATTTT
TRBV19,TRBD1,TRBJ1-1,once,CASMGQGKPLSGTEAFF,TGTGCCAGTATGGGACAGGGGAAGCCCCTCTCTGGGACTGAAGCTTTCTTT
TRBV5-1,TRBD2,TRBJ2-1,-,CASSLGAGVRNEQFF,TGCGCCAGCAGCTTGGGAGCGGGAGTTAGAAATGAGCAGTTCTTC
TRBV18,-,TRBJ1-1,-,CASSPSGLDTEAFF,TGTGCCAGCTCACCAAGTGGTTTGGACACTGAAGCTTTCTTT
TRBV7-6,TRBD1,TRBJ1-2,-,CASSLRDRGFYGYTF,TGTGCCAGCAGCTTACGGGACAGGGGGTTCTATGGCTACACCTTC
TRBV6-2/TRBV6-3,TRBD2,TRBJ2-1,-,CASSYVGLAGVEQFF,TGTGCCAGCAGTTACGTGGGACTAGCGGGGGTTGAGCAGTTCTTC
TRBV3-1/TRBV3-2,TRBD1,TRBJ1-6,-,CASKDWTGESPLHF,TGTGCCAGCAAGGACTGGACAGGGGAATCACCCCTCCACTTT
TRBV5-1,-,TRBJ2-7,once,CASSFGGGRGEQYF,TGCGCCAGCAGCTTTGGCGGGGGCCGAGGCGAGCAGTACTTC
TRBV11-2,TRBD2,TRBJ2-1,once,CASTQRGTSFTNEQFF,TGTGCCAGCACCCAAAGGGGGACTAGCTTTACCAATGAGCAGTTCTTC
TRBV28,-,TRBJ2-2,-,CASSLPLGHTGELFF,TGTGCCAGCAGTCTCCCTTTGGGCCACACCGGGGAGCTGTTTTTT
TRBV7-9,TRBD2,TRBJ2-7,-,CASSYGTSGSYEQYF,TGTGCCAGCAGCTATGGGACTAGCGGGAGCTACGAGCAGTACTTC
TRBV3-1/TRBV3-2,-,TRBJ2-7,-,CASSQRSPPPVEQYF,TGTGCCAGCAGCCAAAGAAGCCCGCCTCCGGTAGAGCAGTACTTC
TRBV12-3/TRBV12-4,-,TRBJ2-5,-,CASSFLGGTQYF,TGTGCCAGCAGTTTTTTAGGTGGGACCCAGTACTTC
TRBV27,TRBD1,TRBJ1-2,-,CASSLSITGGSNYGYTF,TGTGCCAGCAGTTTATCGATAACAGGGGGATCGAACTATGGCTACACCTTC
TRBV18,-,TRBJ1-1,once,CASSPLGGDTEAFF,TGTGCCAGCTCACCACTGGGGGGTGACACTGAAGCTTTCTTT
TRBV6-2/TRBV6-3,TRBD1,TRBJ2-7,-,CASSSPGQGSYEQYF,TGTGCCAGCAGTTCACCGGGACAGGGATCCTACGAGCAGTACTTC
TRBV11-3,-,TRBJ2-7,-,CASSLTLLDEQYF,TGTGCCAGCAGCTTAACGCTCCTCGACGAGCAGTACTTC
TRBV24-1,TRBD2,TRBJ2-1,-,CATSDRTSSYNEQFF,TGTGCCACCAGTGATAGGACTAGCAGTTACAATGAGCAGTTCTTC
TRBV19,TRBD1,TRBJ1-6,-,CASNSGTGNYNSPLHF,TGTGCCAGTAATTCCGGGACAGGGAACTATAATTCACCCCTCCACTTT
TRBV27,TRBD1,TRBJ2-4,-,CASSFRSRDRGSEAKNIQYF,TGTGCCAGCAGTTTTAGAAGCCGGGACAGGGGGTCTGAGGCCAAAAACATTCAGTACTTC
TRBV13,TRBD1,TRBJ1-3,-,CASSLYGQGLNGNTIYF,TGTGCCAGCAGCCTCTACGGACAGGGTTTAAATGGAAACACCATATATTTT